This entry describes one T cell receptor (beta chain). Only a few counts were recorded for this clonotype. The antigen it recognizes is unknown. Per-base quality was not reported, and no clone a single base away is much larger than it. Library construction relied on PCR. Sequencing was performed on an Illumina HiSeq 2500. Unique molecular identifiers were incorporated into TCR beta cDNA libraries to reduce PCR and sequencing biases. Every 1 to 10 million input T cells yielded 500,000 or so cDNA molecules, meaning each molecule approximated one T cell. Patient libraries were prepared and sequenced with the same protocol used for the earlier healthy control dataset. Samples belonging to the same batch were prepared together, multiplexed and sequenced on a shared HiSeq lane. The authors' pipeline ran thus. MIGEC handled the raw barcoded reads, throwing out single-read molecular identifier groups before consensus assembly and CDR3 extraction. VDJtools was used for post-analysis of the clonotype tables, with diversity normalized by down-sampling every dataset to the smallest sample size. To correct batch-related cross-sample contamination, repertoire overlap clustering matched CDR3 amino acid sequences but not nucleotide sequences. TCRdb reprocessed the public reads (quality trimming at Q25 with fastp, clone calling with MiXCR) and kept in-frame beta chains. Each CDR3 protein gets just one entry, which takes the most common genes and DNA from the rows behind it. TCRdb, not the original authors, processed these V and J calls. The table for this sample lists about 810,000 distinct CDR3 sequences; approximately 53% of them were counted only once. The ten largest clonotypes hold about 4.8% of the sample.

The data originate from a study of post-analysis software for immune sequencing data (dated by TCRdb to the mid-2010s). A note on the overall study: The recorded disease courses included relapsing-remitting, secondary progressive and progressive-relapsing multiple sclerosis, and some patients had no subtype annotation. The patient repertoires were compared against 11 previously published healthy control repertoires obtained from donors aged about 6 to 25 years. A subset of samples was prepared in parallel using single-end sample barcoding, then pooled and co-amplified after Illumina adapter ligation. What the authors observed across the whole study: The control group was slightly older than the multiple sclerosis patient group. Strong co-clustering of samples prepared in the same batch was shown by direct clustering with F measure, prompting a batch-effect correction. Compared with controls, multiple sclerosis patients had significantly lower normalized Chao1 diversity, a finding suggesting substantial peripheral T-cell clonal expansion. Significantly higher frequencies in patients than in controls were found for several TRBV segments, including TRBV5-6, TRBV5-1 and TRBV20-1.

Inclusive of the bounding cysteine and phenylalanine, the CDR3 is 14 residues long. Only CDR3 DNA is held: 42 bases, read in frame from base 1. CDR1 and CDR2 are drawn from the germline V gene: SGDLS, YYNGEE. The germline ends are 19 bases apart after V is trimmed by 8 bases and J by 7 bases. TCR beta repertoires were profiled from peripheral blood of more than ten young patients with multiple sclerosis to demonstrate the VDJtools post-analysis software. The multiple sclerosis patients were children and adolescents ranging in age from about 6 to 17 years. The source of this sequence is a girl aged 5 to 17 with multiple sclerosis. Source material: blood. In this chain, TRBV9 is recombined with TRBJ2-1; possibly the D gene is TRBD2, per 5 matching bases. The DNA sequence follows: TGTGCCAGTACCAACAGCCCTAGGGAGAATGAGCAGTTCTTC. It codes for CASTNSPRENEQFF. Here the CDR3 is joined to the reference TRBV9 and TRBJ2-1 genes, and the full variable domain is: DSGVTQTPKHLITATGQRVTLRCSPRSGDLSVYWYQQSLDQGLQFLIQYYNGEERAKGNILERFSAQQFPDLHSELNLSSLELGDSALYFCASTNSPRENEQFFGPGTRLTVL.